A single sample gave rise to the 32 T cell receptor beta chains below, sequenced in a study of radiation and T cells in renal cell carcinoma. Data came from immunoSEQ multiplex PCR; TCRdb stores just in-frame clones and leaves some out. The table includes fewer than 20,000 clones, 55% detected once. The treatment was: 15 Gy SBRT to primary tumor, nephrectomy 4 weeks later. Specimen: tumor tissue, collected from a patient whose treatment included radiotherapy and nephrectomy. The receptors originated from a middle-aged man with renal cell carcinoma.

The chain employs TRBV5-1 and TRBJ2-7; D is undetermined. CDR3 length: 13 amino acids. V gave up 0 bases and J gave up 3 bases, with 7 bases separating them. Per germline, CDR1 SGHRS and CDR2 YFSETQ. CDR3 sequence: CASSLEANYEQYF. The CDR3 nucleotides read TGCGCCAGCAGCTTGGAGGCCAACTACGAGCAGTACTTC.

This chain links TRBV7-8 with TRBJ2-2; D perhaps matches TRBD2 (5 bases). Trimming took off 11 bases at V and 2 bases at J, with 12 bases between the two ends. CDR3 size: 13 residues. Per the germline V gene, CDR1 is SGHVS and CDR2 is FQNEAQ. CDR3 in DNA: TGTGCCCTAGCCCCGCGAAACACCGGGGAGCTGTTTTTT. This gives the protein CALAPRNTGELFF.

This clone was counted between two and nine times. The CDR3 here is CASSSWDSLNTEAFF. In DNA form, the CDR3 reads TGTGCCAGTAGTTCATGGGACAGCTTGAACACTGAAGCTTTCTTT. The V and J genes are TRBV19 and TRBJ1-1; 7 nucleotides agree with TRBD1. This CDR3 is 15 amino acids long. V trimming: 5 bases; J trimming: 0 bases; junction bases outside the gene matches: 6. Looked up from germline, CDR1 is LNHDA and CDR2 is SQIVND (reference sequence).

This chain connects TRBV6-6 to TRBJ1-1; no firm D call. The V end lost 5 bases, the J end lost 4 bases, and 14 bases lay between the germline ends. Germline CDR1 reads MNHNY; CDR2 reads SVGAGI (reference sequence). The CDR3 runs to 14 residues. As DNA, the CDR3 is TGTGCCAGCAGTGACCGGACTGTGGGCACTGAAGCTTTCTTT. Encoded protein: CASSDRTVGTEAFF.

This clone was recorded a few times. In DNA form, the CDR3 reads TGTGCCAGCAGTGACTTGGGTCCAAACACTGAAGCTTTCTTT. Protein: CASSDLGPNTEAFF. J is TRBJ1-1 and V is TRBV2; the D is unclear. The germline CDR1 and CDR2 sequences are SNHLY and FYNNEI. CDR3 size: 14 residues. Deletions cut 3 bases from V and 2 bases from J, with 10 bases between.

The V call is TRBV18, the J call TRBJ1-1; tentative D call: TRBD1 (5 bases). This CDR3 is 15 amino acids long. V dropped 0 bases and J dropped 3 bases, with 11 bases sitting between them. The germline CDR1 and CDR2 sequences are KGHSH and LQKENI. CDR3 in amino acids: CASSPPGGRDTEAFF. The CDR3, as DNA: TGTGCCAGCTCACCACCGGGGGGGAGGGACACTGAAGCTTTCTTT.

The sample holds many counts of this clone. V gene TRBV5-1 combines with J gene TRBJ2-1, with D perhaps TRBD1 (6 bases). Trimming took off 2 bases at V and 3 bases at J, with 9 bases between the two ends. CDR1 and CDR2 (germline): SGHRS, YFSETQ. The CDR3 spans 14 residues. CDR3 nucleotide sequence: TGCGCCAGCAGCTTCCAGGGGAGCTACAATGAGCAGTTCTTC. It codes for CASSFQGSYNEQFF. The complete variable domain, with remaining parts taken from reference TRBV5-1 and TRBJ2-1, reads KAGVTQTPRYLIKTRGQQVTLSCSPISGHRSVSWYQQTPGQGLQFLFEYFSETQRNKGNFPGRFSGRQFSNSRSEMNVSTLELGDSALYLCASSFQGSYNEQFFGPGTRLTVL.

The V gene is TRBV18, the J gene TRBJ2-5; 7 bases line up with TRBD1. The closer fit of TRBJ2-7 to the DNA end suggests the J call may be wrong. The CDR3 totals 15 residues. Germline CDR1 is KGHSH and CDR2 is LQKENI. CDR3 sequence: CASSGTEGSSYEQYF. In DNA form, the CDR3 reads TGTGCCAGCTCCGGGACAGAGGGTTCCTCCTACGAGCAGTACTTC.

The V call is TRBV28, the J call TRBJ1-4; 10 nucleotides align to TRBD1. Germline V gene lookup returns CDR1 MDHEN and CDR2 SYDVKM. V was pared by 3 bases and J by 0 bases, with 16 bases of the junction left unmatched. The CDR3 totals 21 residues. The CDR3 coding sequence is TGTGCCAGCAGTTTTTGGCCCTCGGGGACAGGGGCCCACGCAACTAATGAAAAACTGTTTTTT. The encoded protein is CASSFWPSGTGAHATNEKLFF. The whole variable domain, remainder taken from reference TRBV28 and TRBJ1-4, is DVKVTQSSRYLVKRTGEKVFLECVQDMDHENMFWYRQDPGLGLRLIYFSYDVKMKEKGDIPEGYSVSREKKERFSLILESASTNQTSMYLCASSFWPSGTGAHATNEKLFFGSGTQLSVL.

This clone was observed a few times. This chain links TRBV6-5 with TRBJ2-7, with D maybe TRBD2 (5 bases). V lost 2 bases and J lost 7, with 15 bases in between. This CDR3 region has 14 residues. The V gene's germline CDR1 is MNHEY and CDR2 SVGAGI. The CDR3 bases are TGTGCCAGCAGTTACGGTCAGCGGCTTTGGGAGCAGTACTTC. It translates to CASSYGQRLWEQYF.

V usage is TRBV4-1 and J usage is TRBJ2-7; D may be TRBD1 (6 bases). The length of the CDR3 is 13 residues. Trimming pared 2 bases from V and 1 base from J, leaving 6 bases between. Per germline, CDR1 MGHRA and CDR2 YSYEKL. The CDR3, as DNA: TGCGCCAGCAGCCAACAGGGGTCCTACGAGCAGTACTTC. This gives the protein CASSQQGSYEQYF.

The chain joins TRBV27 to TRBJ1-5; D gene unclear. The CDR3 length is 16 residues. Trimming left V 6 bases short and J 7 bases short, with 22 bases between. The germline V gene encodes CDR1 MNHEY and CDR2 SMNVEV (reference sequence). In DNA, the CDR3 is TGTGCCAGCAGAACGGTTTTAGGCCCGAGCGACCAGCCCCAGCATTTT. Translation gives CASRTVLGPSDQPQHF.

This clone came up once. This chain uses TRBV18 with TRBJ2-7; D gene uncertain. Per germline, CDR1 KGHSH and CDR2 LQKENI. Trimming took 6 bases from V and 6 from J, leaving 15 bases between them. The CDR3 totals 13 residues. CDR3 sequence reads: CASSTNEVSEQYF. CDR3 nucleotide sequence: TGTGCCAGCTCCACCAACGAGGTATCCGAGCAGTACTTC. Full variable domain (missing parts from reference TRBV18 and TRBJ2-7): NAGVMQNPRHLVRRRGQEARLRCSPMKGHSHVYWYRQLPEEGLKFMVYLQKENIIDESGMPKERFSAEFPKEGPSILRIQQVVRGDSAAYFCASSTNEVSEQYFGPGTRLTVT.

The chain uses TRBV5-1 and TRBJ2-1, with TRBD2 matching over 7 bases. In germline, CDR1 is SGHRS, CDR2 YFSETQ. Germline trimming cut 2 bases from V and 2 bases from J; bases unmatched to any gene: 7. The CDR3 is 16 residues long. CDR3 residues: CASSFGEGTTYNEQFF. In DNA, the CDR3 is TGCGCCAGCAGCTTTGGGGAGGGTACAACCTACAATGAGCAGTTCTTC.

This clone ranks as medium-sized (0.01 to 0.1%). This rearrangement joins TRBV2 to TRBJ1-2, with D perhaps matching TRBD1 (5 bases). The CDR3 totals 13 residues. V lost 6 bases to trimming and J lost 4 bases, with 12 bases between them. The germline V gene has CDR1 SNHLY and CDR2 FYNNEI. The CDR3 DNA sequence: TGTGCCAGCAGGGGGGACGGAATCTATGGCTACACCTTC. This gives the protein CASRGDGIYGYTF.

V usage is TRBV2 and J usage is TRBJ2-1; possibly TRBD2 for D (5 bases). This CDR3 contains 12 residues. V dropped 8 bases and J dropped 9 bases, with 14 bases sitting between them. Germline CDR1 and CDR2: SNHLY and FYNNEI. The chain's CDR3 is CASLGVGIEQFF. CDR3 sequence (DNA): TGTGCCAGCCTTGGGGTCGGGATTGAGCAGTTCTTC.

Points on this clone: The sample holds other DNA sequences that translate to the same CDR3. CDR3 residues: CASSLAGTLEETQYF. Here the CDR3 DNA reads TGCGCCAGCAGCTTGGCAGGGACGCTAGAAGAGACCCAGTACTTC. V is TRBV5-1 and J is TRBJ2-5; D assignment may be TRBD1 or TRBD2 (5 bases each). Germline assignment: CDR1 SGHRS and CDR2 YFSETQ. V lost 0 bases and J lost 3, with 12 bases in between. The CDR3 spans 15 residues.

The chain combines TRBV19 with TRBJ2-5; 7 bases align to TRBD2. J lost 2 bases, V lost 5 bases, and 14 bases had no gene match. The CDR3 runs to 17 residues. Germline CDR1 reads LNHDA; CDR2 reads SQIVND (reference sequence). CDR3 nucleotides: TGTGCCAGTAGTTTGGTAGCGGGTCGGTTGGTACAAGAGACCCAGTACTTC. Amino acid sequence: CASSLVAGRLVQETQYF. Full variable domain (rest looked up from reference TRBV19 and TRBJ2-5): DGGITQSPKYLFRKEGQNVTLSCEQNLNHDAMYWYRQDPGQGLRLIYYSQIVNDFQKGDIAEGYSVSREKKESFPLTVTSAQKNPTAFYLCASSLVAGRLVQETQYFGPGTRLLVL.

In DNA, the CDR3 is TGTGCCAGCAGCCAAGAACGGTCTAGTGTAACCTACGAGCAGTACTTC. Encoded protein: CASSQERSSVTYEQYF. The chain employs TRBV4-2 and TRBJ2-7; D uncertain. Germline CDR1 LGHNA, CDR2 YNFKEQ. The CDR3 has 16 residues. The V and J ends lost 0 bases and 2 bases respectively, with 14 bases between them.

This clone occurred a few times. The chain carries TRBV5-4 and TRBJ2-2; 8 bases map to TRBD2. The CDR3 contains 16 residues. Germline V gene sequence: CDR1 SGHNT, CDR2 YYREEE (reference sequence). Trimming removed 0 bases from V and 4 bases from J; junction bases left unmatched: 5. The CDR3 reads CASSLGGTRTTGELFF. DNA of the CDR3: TGTGCCAGCAGCTTGGGCGGGACTAGGACCACCGGGGAGCTGTTTTTT. Supplemented by reference TRBV5-4 and TRBJ2-2, the full variable domain reads ETGVTQSPTHLIKTRGQQVTLRCSSQSGHNTVSWYQQALGQGPQFIFQYYREEENGRGNFPPRFSGLQFPNYSSELNVNALELDDSALYLCASSLGGTRTTGELFFGEGSRLTVL.

The CDR3 reads CASSILGQELYSNQPQHF. The CDR3 DNA follows: TGTGCCAGTAGTATACTGGGACAGGAGCTATATAGCAATCAGCCCCAGCATTTT. The V gene is TRBV19, the J gene TRBJ1-5; 8 nucleotides agree with TRBD1. The CDR3 spans 18 residues. V trimming: 2 bases; J trimming: 0 bases; junction bases outside the gene matches: 9. Per germline, CDR1 LNHDA and CDR2 SQIVND (reference sequence). Together with reference TRBV19 and TRBJ1-5, the CDR3 gives the full variable domain: DGGITQSPKYLFRKEGQNVTLSCEQNLNHDAMYWYRQDPGQGLRLIYYSQIVNDFQKGDIAEGYSVSREKKESFPLTVTSAQKNPTAFYLCASSILGQELYSNQPQHFGDGTRLSIL.

The chain recombines TRBV2 with TRBJ2-7; D unclear. The V end was cut by 4 bases, the J end by 0 bases, with 13 bases between. Germline V CDR1 and CDR2: SNHLY, FYNNEI. The CDR3 has 15 amino acids. Here the CDR3 DNA reads TGTGCCAGCAGTGGACGCTTAAGGAACTCCTACGAGCAGTACTTC. It codes for CASSGRLRNSYEQYF.

This clone appeared a few times. The rearrangement joins TRBV4-3 to TRBJ1-6; no clear D. Trimming stripped 1 base from V and 7 bases from J, with 5 bases between. The CDR3 is made up of 13 amino acids. The V gene's germline CDR1 is LGHNA and CDR2 YSLEER. The CDR3 nucleotides are TGCGCCAGCAGCCAAGTGGGGAATTCACCCCTCCACTTT. This translates into CASSQVGNSPLHF.

The V gene is TRBV9, the J gene TRBJ1-6; no reliable D call. The CDR3 has 16 amino acids. Germline lookup yields CDR1 SGDLS and CDR2 YYNGEE. Trimming stripped 6 bases from V and 0 bases from J, with 13 bases between. DNA for the CDR3: TGTGCCAGCATCCGGATGGGGAGCTCCTATAATTCACCCCTCCACTTT. It yields the protein CASIRMGSSYNSPLHF.

This clone was counted a few times. J is TRBJ1-2 and V is TRBV5-6; D is undetermined. There are 12 residues in the CDR3. Germline assignment: CDR1 SGHDT and CDR2 YYEEEE. V lost 0 bases to trimming and J lost 3 bases, with 3 bases between them. The CDR3 reads CASSLADYGYTF. CDR3 coding DNA: TGTGCCAGCAGCTTGGCCGACTATGGCTACACCTTC.

The chain recombines TRBV7-4 with TRBJ1-3; D uncertain. V lost 1 base to trimming and J lost 2 bases, with 12 bases between them. The CDR3 covers 16 residues. CDR1 SGHVT and CDR2 SQSDAQ come from the germline V gene. The DNA for the CDR3 is TGTGCCAGCAGCTTAGGTCCTCGGGAAACTGGAAACACCATATATTTT. Encoded protein: CASSLGPRETGNTIYF.

In this sample, this clone turned up a few times. The genes are TRBV21-1 and TRBJ2-3; TRBD1 is the table's D call, not checked against the DNA. TRBV21-1 is recorded as a pseudogene. The CDR3 has 14 amino acids. CDR3 in amino acids: CASSKRDIPDTQYF. CDR3 in DNA: TGTGCCAGCAGCAAAAGGGACATTCCAGATACGCAGTATTTT.

The chain joins TRBV4-1 to TRBJ2-3, with D possibly being TRBD1 or TRBD2 (5 bases each). The CDR3 covers 16 residues. Germline-derived CDR1 and CDR2 are MGHRA and YSYEKL. The V end was cut by 4 bases, the J end by 0 bases, with 14 bases between. The DNA for the CDR3 is TGCGCCAGCAGCCGGCTCCGGGACGCTAGCACAGATACGCAGTATTTT. Residues: CASSRLRDASTDTQYF.

The J gene is TRBJ1-5, the V gene TRBV21-1. TRBV21-1 is noted as a pseudogene. This CDR3 spans 17 amino acids. The CDR3 loop is CASSPRWKQRSNQPQHF. The DNA of the CDR3 is TGTGCCAGCAGCCCTAGGTGGAAGCAGCGAAGCAATCAGCCCCAGCATTTT.

The V call is TRBV9, the J call TRBJ1-3; 7 bases are shared with TRBD1. Per germline, CDR1 SGDLS and CDR2 YYNGEE. This CDR3 comprises 15 residues. V was pared by 2 bases and J by 4 bases, with 6 bases of the junction left unmatched. CDR3 amino acids: CASSVQDRPGNTIYF. The CDR3 DNA reads as TGTGCCAGCAGCGTTCAGGACAGGCCCGGAAACACCATATATTTT.

The V gene is TRBV27, the J gene TRBJ1-1; D ambiguous. CDR1 and CDR2 (germline): MNHEY, SMNVEV (reference sequence). The CDR3 has 10 residues. V lost 8 bases, J lost 1 base, and 2 bases lay in between. The chain's CDR3 is CASGNTEAFF. In DNA, the CDR3 is TGTGCCAGCGGGAACACTGAAGCTTTCTTT.

This clone is labeled medium-sized (0.01 to 0.1%). V usage is TRBV10-1 and J usage is TRBJ2-1; 7 positions match TRBD2. Germline V gene sequence: CDR1 WNHNN, CDR2 SYGVQD (reference sequence). The CDR3 totals 14 residues. V was clipped by 2 bases and J by 6 bases; unmatched bases: 4. This CDR3 reads CASSEGTTLNEQFF. The DNA of the CDR3 is TGCGCCAGCAGTGAGGGGACTACCCTCAATGAGCAGTTCTTC.